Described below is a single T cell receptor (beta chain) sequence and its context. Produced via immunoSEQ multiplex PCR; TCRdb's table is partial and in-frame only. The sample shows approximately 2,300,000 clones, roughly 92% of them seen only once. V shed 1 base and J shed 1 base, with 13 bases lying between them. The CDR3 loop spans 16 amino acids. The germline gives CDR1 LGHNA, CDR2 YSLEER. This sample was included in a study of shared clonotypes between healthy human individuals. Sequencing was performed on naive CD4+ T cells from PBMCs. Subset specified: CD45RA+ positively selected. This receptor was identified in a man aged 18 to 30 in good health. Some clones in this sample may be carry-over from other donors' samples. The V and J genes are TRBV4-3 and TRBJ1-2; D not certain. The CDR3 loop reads CASSQVGGNINYGYTF. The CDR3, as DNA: TGCGCCAGCAGCCAAGTGGGCGGGAACATTAACTATGGCTACACCTTC.